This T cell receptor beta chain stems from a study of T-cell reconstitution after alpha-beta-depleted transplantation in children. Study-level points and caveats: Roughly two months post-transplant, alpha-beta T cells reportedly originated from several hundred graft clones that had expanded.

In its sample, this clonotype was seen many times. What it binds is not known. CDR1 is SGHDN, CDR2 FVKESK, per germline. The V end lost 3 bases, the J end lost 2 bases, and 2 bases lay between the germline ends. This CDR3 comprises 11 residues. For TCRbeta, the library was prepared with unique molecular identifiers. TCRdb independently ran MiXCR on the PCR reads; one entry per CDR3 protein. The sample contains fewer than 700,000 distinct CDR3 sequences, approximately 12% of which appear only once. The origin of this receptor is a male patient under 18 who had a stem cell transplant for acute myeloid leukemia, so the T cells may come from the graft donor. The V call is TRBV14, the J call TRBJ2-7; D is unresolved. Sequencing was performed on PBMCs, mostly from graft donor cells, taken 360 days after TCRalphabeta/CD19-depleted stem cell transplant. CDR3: CASSHTYEQYF. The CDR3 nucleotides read TGTGCCAGCAGCCATACCTACGAGCAGTACTTC.